This T cell receptor (beta chain) was sequenced in a study of cytomegalovirus exposure and HLA in healthy donors. On this clone: As yet, its antigen is unknown.

Use of 60 Vbeta and 13 Jbeta primers characterized the PCR. Clones were sequenced by immunoSEQ multiplex PCR, and TCRdb holds only the in-frame ones, with some missing. This specimen shows around 100,000 clones; the ten leading clones hold about 4%. General study findings and limits: One variant, a missense change in DCLRE1C, was linked in a later analysis to TCR beta V- and J-gene trimming. The investigators catalogued 150 to 200 TCR beta chains as cytomegalovirus-associated. A later analysis, which compared TCR beta chains of equal frequency, found the HLA-associated ones more clonally expanded.

V shed 8 bases, J shed 6 bases, and the junction held 9 bases outside the gene matches. The length of the CDR3 is 14 residues. Germline loops: CDR1 MNHNS, CDR2 SASEGT. The sequence came from a man aged 30-40 years in good health and CMV-seronegative. The rearrangement joins TRBV6-1 to TRBJ2-1, with 8 bases that match TRBD1. Sequenced sample: PBMCs. CDR3 region: CASFRTGRGNEQFF. CDR3 DNA: TGTGCCAGCTTTCGGACAGGGAGAGGCAATGAGCAGTTCTTC.